This TCR beta chain was sequenced in a study of CD8+ T cells in alopecia areata. This sample's treatment: oral pan-JAK inhibitor, 5-10 mg twice daily. The authors extracted RNA and reverse transcribed it into cDNA as the sequencing template. Sequencing used immunoSEQ multiplex PCR; TCRdb keeps in-frame clones, though not all of them. The sample has around 150,000 clones; about three fifths are singletons. V was pared by 0 bases and J by 3 bases, with 4 bases between. From germline, CDR1 is SGHRS and CDR2 YFSETQ. CDR3 length: 14 residues. Specimen: CD4+ T cells sorted from blood, collected at week 4, from a patient treated with tofacitinib. J is TRBJ1-6 and V is TRBV5-1; D not certain. This sequence originates from a human donor with alopecia areata. The CDR3 loop reads CASSLDNYNSPLHF. The DNA of the CDR3 is TGCGCCAGCAGCTTGGACAACTATAATTCACCCCTCCACTTT.